The rows below give T cell receptor beta chains drawn from one sample of a study of T cells after yellow fever vaccination. A single record per CDR3 protein comes from TCRdb applying MiXCR to the 5' RACE reads. Of hundreds of thousands of distinct CDR3 sequences in the sample, roughly 4.3% were seen once. Here the sequenced sample was PBMCs, taken 5 days after the yellow fever booster vaccination. Receptors were obtained from a young man who received the YFV17D yellow fever vaccine. CDR3s include the opening cysteine and the closing phenylalanine or tryptophan. A D gene is named only where the DNA matches it firmly. Part of the rows lack a size; the others show once, few, many or a class for expanded clones.

j_gene	abundance	v_gene	d_gene	CDR3aa	CDR3nt
TRBJ1-4	many	TRBV7-9	-	CASSLLPVTTNEKLFF	TGTGCCAGCAGCCTACTTCCGGTCACAACTAATGAAAAACTGTTTTTT
TRBJ2-1	few	TRBV5-4	-	CASSGMVTGSYNEQFF	TGTGCCAGCAGCGGCATGGTGACGGGCTCCTACAATGAGCAGTTCTTC
TRBJ1-1	-	TRBV3-1	-	CASSQDGYEAFF	TGTGCCAGCAGCCAAGATGGGTATGAAGCTTTCTTT
TRBJ2-7	few	TRBV7-9	-	CASSSRGADEQYF	TGTGCCAGCAGCTCCCGGGGTGCGGACGAGCAGTACTTC
TRBJ1-2	-	TRBV29-1	-	CSVEKPLTDYGYTF	TGCAGCGTTGAAAAGCCACTAACGGACTATGGCTACACCTTC
TRBJ2-5	few	TRBV4-3	TRBD2	CASSQSRTSGTQYF	TGCGCCAGCAGCCAATCCCGGACTAGCGGGACCCAGTACTTC
TRBJ1-1	few	TRBV20-1	-	CSARDPRAGDIEAFF	TGCAGTGCTAGAGATCCGCGGGCAGGAGACATTGAAGCTTTCTTT
TRBJ1-5	-	TRBV2	-	CASSYSLQPQHF	TGTGCCAGCAGCTACAGCCTCCAGCCCCAGCATTTT
TRBJ1-1	-	TRBV10-3	-	CAISASAIPGEAFF	TGTGCCATCAGTGCCTCAGCAATTCCCGGCGAAGCTTTCTTT
TRBJ2-7	many	TRBV5-1	TRBD1	CASSLAPGGLSYEQYF	TGCGCCAGCAGCTTGGCACCAGGGGGCCTTTCCTACGAGCAGTACTTC
TRBJ2-3	few	TRBV20-1	-	CSTTWGARTDTQYF	TGCAGTACCACTTGGGGGGCCCGCACAGATACGCAGTATTTT